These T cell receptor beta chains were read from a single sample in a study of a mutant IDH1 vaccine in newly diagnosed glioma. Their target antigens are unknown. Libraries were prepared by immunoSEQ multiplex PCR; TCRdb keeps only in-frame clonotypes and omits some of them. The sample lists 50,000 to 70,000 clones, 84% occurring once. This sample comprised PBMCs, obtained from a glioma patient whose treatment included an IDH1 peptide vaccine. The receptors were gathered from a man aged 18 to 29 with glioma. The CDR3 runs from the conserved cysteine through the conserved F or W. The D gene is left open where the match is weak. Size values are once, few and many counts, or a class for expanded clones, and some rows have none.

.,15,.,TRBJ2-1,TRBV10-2,CASILGVSSYNEQFF,TGCGCCAGCATTCTCGGGGTGAGCTCCTACAATGAGCAGTTCTTC
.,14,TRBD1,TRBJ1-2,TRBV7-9,CASSTDRVNYGYTF,TGTGCCAGCAGCACGGACAGGGTTAACTATGGCTACACCTTC
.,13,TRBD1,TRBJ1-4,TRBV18,CASSRQGPEKLFF,TGTGCCAGCTCGAGACAGGGGCCCGAAAAACTGTTTTTT
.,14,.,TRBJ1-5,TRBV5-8,CASSYRASNQPQHF,TGTGCCAGCAGCTACAGGGCTAGCAATCAGCCCCAGCATTTT
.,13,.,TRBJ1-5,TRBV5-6,CASSVSGIQPQHF,TGTGCCAGCAGCGTATCAGGGATTCAGCCCCAGCATTTT
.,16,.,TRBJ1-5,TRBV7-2,CASSSTGRGPGQPQHF,TGTGCCAGCAGCTCCACAGGGCGGGGCCCCGGTCAGCCCCAGCATTTT
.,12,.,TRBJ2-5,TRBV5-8,CASSIRPETQYF,TGTGCCAGCAGCATCCGGCCGGAGACCCAGTACTTC
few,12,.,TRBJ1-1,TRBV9,CASSRWNTEAFF,TGTGCCAGCAGCAGGTGGAACACTGAAGCTTTCTTT
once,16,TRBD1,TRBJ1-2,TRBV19,CASSISQGATNYGYTF,TGTGCCAGTAGTATAAGCCAGGGGGCTACTAACTATGGCTACACCTTC
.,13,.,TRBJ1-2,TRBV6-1,CASSEAGGYGYTF,TGTGCCAGCAGTGAAGCGGGGGGTTATGGCTACACCTTC
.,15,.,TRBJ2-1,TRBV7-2,CASSLWRSLYNEQFF,TGTGCCAGCAGCCTTTGGCGGTCCCTTTACAATGAGCAGTTCTTC
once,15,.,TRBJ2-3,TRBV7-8,CASSFRGVSTDTQYF,TGTGCCAGCAGCTTCAGAGGGGTTAGCACAGATACGCAGTATTTT
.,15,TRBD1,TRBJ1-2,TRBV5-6,CASSAGQGSSYGYTF,TGTGCCAGCAGCGCGGGACAGGGGAGCAGCTATGGCTACACCTTC
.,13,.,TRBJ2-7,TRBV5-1,CASSLARGGEQYF,TGCGCCAGCAGCTTGGCGAGGGGTGGCGAGCAGTACTTC
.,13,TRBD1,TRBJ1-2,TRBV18,CASSPRTGDGYTF,TGTGCCAGCTCTCCAAGGACAGGGGATGGCTACACCTTC
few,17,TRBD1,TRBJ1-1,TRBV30,CAWNEFYGTVGNTEAFF,TGTGCCTGGAACGAATTCTATGGGACAGTGGGGAACACTGAAGCTTTCTTT
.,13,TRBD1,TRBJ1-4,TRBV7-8,CASSPRTGEKLFF,TGTGCCAGCAGCCCTCGGACAGGGGAAAAACTGTTTTTT
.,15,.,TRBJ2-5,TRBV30,CAWSVRRPYQETQYF,TGTGCCTGGAGTGTAAGACGACCGTACCAAGAGACCCAGTACTTC
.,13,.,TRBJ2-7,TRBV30,CAWSQGQPSEQYF,TGTGCCTGGAGTCAAGGACAGCCTTCCGAGCAGTACTTC
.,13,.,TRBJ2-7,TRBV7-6,CASSSFSSYEQYF,TGTGCCAGCAGCTCATTCAGCTCCTACGAGCAGTACTTC
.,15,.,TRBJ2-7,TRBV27,CASSLKGLSPYEQYF,TGTGCCAGCAGTTTGAAAGGTTTATCACCCTACGAGCAGTACTTC
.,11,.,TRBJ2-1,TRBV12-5,CASGLATSEFF,TGTGCTAGTGGTTTGGCGACTTCCGAGTTCTTC
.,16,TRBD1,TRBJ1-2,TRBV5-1,CASSSESGTGHYGYTF,TGCGCCAGCAGCTCTGAATCCGGGACAGGGCACTATGGCTACACCTTC
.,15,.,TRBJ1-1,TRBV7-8,CASSLAGGRGTEAFF,TGTGCCAGCAGCTTAGCGGGGGGTCGGGGCACTGAAGCTTTCTTT
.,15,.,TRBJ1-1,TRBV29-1,CSVWPLKGANTEAFF,TGCAGCGTTTGGCCCCTCAAGGGAGCGAACACTGAAGCTTTCTTT
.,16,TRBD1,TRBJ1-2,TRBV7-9,CASSLFTGQGRYGYTF,TGTGCCAGCAGCTTGTTTACGGGACAGGGCCGCTATGGCTACACCTTC
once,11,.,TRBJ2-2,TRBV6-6,CASRVTGELFF,TGTGCCAGCAGAGTGACCGGGGAGCTGTTTTTT
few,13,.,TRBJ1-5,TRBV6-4,CASSSGQEQPQHF,TGTGCCAGCAGTTCAGGGCAAGAACAGCCCCAGCATTTT
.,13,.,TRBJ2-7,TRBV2,CASSVLISYEQYF,TGTGCCAGCAGTGTTCTGATATCTTACGAGCAGTACTTC
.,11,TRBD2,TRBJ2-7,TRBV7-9,CASTGSTSMYF,TGTGCCAGCACCGGATCGACTAGCATGTACTTC
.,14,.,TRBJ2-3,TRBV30,CAWSVLYSTDTQYF,TGTGCCTGGAGTGTTCTGTATAGCACAGATACGCAGTATTTT
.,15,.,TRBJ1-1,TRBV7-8,CASSSSGGWNTEAFF,TGTGCCAGCAGCTCCAGTGGGGGGTGGAACACTGAAGCTTTCTTT
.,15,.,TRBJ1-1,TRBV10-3,CATTLARRINTEAFF,TGTGCCACCACTCTTGCACGGCGGATTAACACTGAAGCTTTCTTT
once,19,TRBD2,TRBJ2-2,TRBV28,CASSSGQGLAGGPGGELFF,TGTGCCAGCAGTTCGGGACAGGGCCTAGCGGGAGGGCCAGGCGGGGAGCTGTTTTTT
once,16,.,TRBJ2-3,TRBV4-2,CASSQDRQTLTDTQYF,TGTGCCAGCAGCCAAGATAGGCAGACACTCACAGATACGCAGTATTTT
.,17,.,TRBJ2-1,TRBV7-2,CASSLAKRASSYNEQFF,TGTGCCAGCAGCTTAGCGAAGCGGGCGAGCTCCTACAATGAGCAGTTCTTC
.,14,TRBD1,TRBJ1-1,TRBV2,CASRPGQWNTEAFF,TGTGCCAGCAGGCCGGGACAGTGGAACACTGAAGCTTTCTTT
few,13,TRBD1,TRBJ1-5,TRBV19,CATRDRGNQPQHF,TGTGCCACCCGGGACAGGGGCAATCAGCCCCAGCATTTT
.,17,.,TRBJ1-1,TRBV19,CASSRGRDTPRGTEAFF,TGTGCCAGTAGTCGGGGTCGGGACACGCCGAGGGGGACTGAAGCTTTCTTT
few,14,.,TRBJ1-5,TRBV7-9,CASSPGSVDQPQHF,TGTGCCAGCAGCCCAGGGTCAGTGGATCAGCCCCAGCATTTT
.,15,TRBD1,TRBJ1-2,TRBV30,CAWSAAGTGDYGYTF,TGTGCCTGGAGTGCCGCCGGGACAGGGGACTATGGCTACACCTTC
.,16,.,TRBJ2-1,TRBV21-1,CASSNQLAGGPNEQFF,TGTGCCAGCAGCAACCAACTAGCGGGAGGGCCCAATGAGCAGTTCTTC
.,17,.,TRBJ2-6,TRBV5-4,CASSFLTASSGANVLTF,TGTGCCAGCAGCTTTTTGACAGCCAGCTCTGGGGCCAACGTCCTGACTTTC